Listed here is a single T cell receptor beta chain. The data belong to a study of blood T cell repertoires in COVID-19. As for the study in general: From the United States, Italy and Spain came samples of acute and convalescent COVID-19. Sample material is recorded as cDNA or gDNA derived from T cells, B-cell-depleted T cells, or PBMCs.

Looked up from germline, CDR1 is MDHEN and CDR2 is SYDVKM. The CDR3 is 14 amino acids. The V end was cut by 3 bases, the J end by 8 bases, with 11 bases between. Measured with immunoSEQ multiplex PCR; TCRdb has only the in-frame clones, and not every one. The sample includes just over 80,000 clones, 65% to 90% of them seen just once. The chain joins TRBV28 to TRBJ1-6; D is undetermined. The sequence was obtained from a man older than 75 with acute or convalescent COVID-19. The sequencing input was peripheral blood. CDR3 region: CASSFGVGDSPLHF. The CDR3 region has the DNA TGTGCCAGCAGTTTCGGAGTCGGGGATTCACCCCTCCACTTT.